The next 24 T cell receptor beta chains were all read from a single sample in a study of regulatory T cells in long-lasting Graves disease. Investigators prepared the TCR beta libraries by applying iRepertoire HTBI primers and Arm-PCR of CDR3 regions. TCRdb itself ran the multiplex PCR reads through MiXCR, one entry per CDR3 protein. Among 400,000 to 550,000 distinct CDR3 sequences listed, about 16% were seen once. The time point is: newly diagnosed GD, antithyroid drugs for less than 3 months. PBMC RNA was the source of the TCR library. This sample was also put to use in a study of T cells in Graves' hyperthyroidism and ophthalmopathy.

Specimen: peripheral blood mononuclear cells (PBMCs), collected at new diagnosis, from a patient treated with antithyroid drugs. These receptors all stem from a woman aged 18-29 years with Graves disease.

This sequence joins TRBV7-8 and TRBJ2-2; TRBD2 agrees at 7 bases. The CDR3 is 15 amino acids. The germline CDR1 and CDR2 sequences are SGHVS and FQNEAQ. Trimming removed 0 bases from V and 4 bases from J; junction bases left unmatched: 2. This CDR3 is CASSLASGATGELFF. The CDR3 DNA reads as TGTGCCAGCAGCTTAGCCAGCGGGGCCACCGGGGAGCTGTTTTTT.

The V and J genes are TRBV3-1 and TRBJ2-1; 10 bases align to TRBD2. Germline trimming cut 2 bases from V and 1 base from J; bases unmatched to any gene: 8. Germline CDR1 reads LGHDT; CDR2 reads YNNKEL (reference sequence). This CDR3 comprises 18 residues. The CDR3, as DNA: TGTGCCAGCAGCCAATACTATACTAGCGGGACGTCCTACAATGAGCAGTTCTTC. This codes for CASSQYYTSGTSYNEQFF.

This clonotype occurred many times. The gene calls are TRBV11-3 and TRBJ2-1; 9 bases fit TRBD1. CDR3 length: 16 residues. V shed 5 bases and J 3 bases; nucleotides not matched to a gene: 8. The V gene's germline CDR1 is SGHNT and CDR2 YENEEA. In DNA form, the CDR3 reads TGTGCCAGCAGCCCCGAACAGGGGGCTGGCTACAATGAGCAGTTCTTC. It translates to CASSPEQGAGYNEQFF.

This clonotype came up many times. The rearrangement links TRBV6-2 or TRBV6-3 to TRBJ2-3; 9 nucleotides match TRBD2. Germline V gene lookup returns CDR1 MNHEY and CDR2 SVGEGT. This CDR3 comprises 14 residues. V was clipped by 6 bases and J by 6 bases; unmatched bases: 7. In nucleotides, the CDR3 is TGTGCCAGCAGCTGGCGGGAGGGCCCGGATACGCAGTATTTT. This codes for CASSWREGPDTQYF.

In its sample, this clonotype was seen a few times. The chain carries TRBV5-5 and TRBJ2-3; 7 nucleotides align to TRBD2. V was pared by 3 bases and J by 4 bases, with 8 bases of the junction left unmatched. The CDR3 covers 15 residues. Germline values: CDR1 SGHKS, CDR2 YYEKEE (reference sequence). CDR3 sequence reads: CASSSRAGVPDTQYF. The CDR3 DNA sequence: TGTGCCAGCAGCTCACGGGCGGGAGTCCCAGATACGCAGTATTTT.

This clonotype was detected only a few times. The gene calls are TRBV5-1 and TRBJ2-5; 9 bases agree with TRBD1. With 2 bases clipped from V and 2 bases from J, the junction kept 4 bases outside the gene matches. CDR3 length: 15 residues. CDR1 SGHRS and CDR2 YFSETQ come from the germline V gene. The CDR3 region is CASSLGTGPQETQYF. As DNA, the CDR3 is TGCGCCAGCAGCTTAGGGACAGGGCCACAAGAGACCCAGTACTTC.

This clonotype occurred a few times. The rearrangement links TRBV10-3 to TRBJ1-5; no reliable D call. Trimming removed 3 bases at V and 11 bases at J, with 11 bases between. Germline V gene lookup returns CDR1 ENHRY and CDR2 SYGVKD. The CDR3 covers 12 residues. The CDR3 region has the DNA TGTGCCATCAGTGACCTACTTGGGGCCCAGCATTTT. Amino acids: CAISDLLGAQHF.

This clonotype was counted only a few times. This chain's CDR3 is CASSLGQGYHQPQHF. The DNA for the CDR3 is TGTGCCAGCAGTTTGGGGCAGGGGTATCATCAGCCCCAGCATTTT. The chain links TRBV12-3 or TRBV12-4 to TRBJ1-5, with TRBD1 as a possible D gene (6 bases). V lost 3 bases, J lost 5 bases, and 14 bases lay in between. This CDR3 region has 15 residues.

With respect to this clonotype: Compared with germline, one end of the junction differs, possibly owing to a read error. The rearrangement joins TRBV11-1 to TRBJ2-7; 11 positions match TRBD2. Per germline, CDR1 SGHAT and CDR2 FQDESV (reference sequence). CDR3 length: 17 residues. CDR3 amino acids: CASSQTSSGRPLYEQYF. The CDR3 bases are TGCGCCAGCAGCCAGACTTCTAGCGGGAGGCCCCTCTACGAGCAGTACTTC.

This clonotype was recorded many times. The gene calls are TRBV2 and TRBJ2-3; D ambiguous. CDR1 is SNHLY, CDR2 FYNNEI, per germline. V lost 1 base and J lost 2, with 7 bases in between. This CDR3 is built from 14 residues. The CDR3 coding sequence is TGTGCCAGCAGTGAAGACCCCACCACAGATACGCAGTATTTT. It translates to CASSEDPTTDTQYF.

The chain uses TRBV12-3 or TRBV12-4 and TRBJ1-4; D call uncertain. V gave up 6 bases and J gave up 10 bases, with 24 bases separating them. The CDR3 contains 16 residues. The CDR3 sequence: CASSSQVGSIAGKLFF. DNA of the CDR3: TGTGCCAGCAGCTCCCAGGTGGGGTCCATAGCCGGAAAACTGTTTTTT.

This clonotype was observed many times. This chain links TRBV28 with TRBJ2-2; tentatively, D is TRBD1 or TRBD2 (6 bases each). The CDR3 contains 15 residues. Germline V lookup: CDR1 MDHEN, CDR2 SYDVKM. The V and J ends lost 3 bases and 5 bases respectively, with 13 bases between them. CDR3 protein: CASSFQGRRTGELFF. The CDR3 region has the DNA TGTGCCAGCAGTTTTCAGGGGAGGAGAACCGGGGAGCTGTTTTTT.

This sequence joins TRBV20-1 and TRBJ2-1; tentative D call: TRBD2 (5 bases). With 6 bases removed from V and 2 bases from J, the gap between germline ends came to 17 bases. CDR3 length: 15 residues. CDR1 and CDR2 from the germline V gene are DFQATT and SNEGSKA (reference sequence). The CDR3 reads CSAQNGDSPYNEQFF. As DNA, the CDR3 is TGCAGTGCCCAAAACGGGGATAGCCCCTACAATGAGCAGTTCTTC.

In regard to this clonotype: One base away lies a much larger clone, so this may be a sequencing read error. The rearrangement links TRBV20-1 to TRBJ2-3; TRBD1 matches at 8 bases. The DNA end favors TRBJ2-1, so the J call may be wrong. This CDR3 comprises 14 residues. Germline V gene sequence: CDR1 DFQATT, CDR2 SNEGSKA (reference sequence). The CDR3, as DNA: TGCAGTGCTAGCAGGGGGCTAAGCTCCTACGAGCAGTTCTTC. Translation: CSASRGLSSYEQFF.

This clonotype was detected many times. The V and J genes are TRBV11-1 and TRBJ1-2; D remains ambiguous. CDR3 length: 17 residues. The germline V gene encodes CDR1 SGHAT and CDR2 FQDESV (reference sequence). The V and J ends lost 2 bases and 5 bases respectively, with 21 bases between them. CDR3 amino acids: CASSLTSLTWGDYGYTF. The CDR3, as DNA: TGTGCCAGCAGCTTAACCTCTTTGACCTGGGGTGATTATGGCTACACCTTC.

The V and J genes are TRBV12-5 and TRBJ2-5, with a possible D match to TRBD2 (6 bases). The germline gives CDR1 LGHNT, CDR2 FRNRAP. This CDR3 has 12 residues. V was shortened by 6 bases and J by 4 bases, with 9 bases between the two germline ends. CDR3 sequence reads: CASGEGRETQYF. The CDR3 DNA reads TGTGCTAGTGGGGAGGGGAGAGAGACCCAGTACTTC.

The chain combines TRBV7-9 with TRBJ2-7; tentatively, D is TRBD2 (5 bases). The germline CDR1 and CDR2 sequences are SEHNR and FQNEAQ (reference sequence). This CDR3 has 14 residues. The V end was cut by 5 bases, the J end by 7 bases, with 18 bases between. CDR3 sequence reads: CASSPSTLRREQYF. The DNA of the CDR3 is TGTGCCAGCAGCCCATCGACCTTACGGAGGGAGCAGTACTTC.

This clonotype has ten or more counts. V usage is TRBV12-3 or TRBV12-4 and J usage is TRBJ1-1; possibly TRBD1 for D (6 bases). There are 14 residues in the CDR3. With 5 bases removed from V and 4 bases from J, the gap between germline ends came to 14 bases. The CDR3 is CASSHLGGSTEAFF. CDR3 DNA: TGTGCCAGCAGTCACTTAGGGGGGAGCACTGAAGCTTTCTTT.

V and J are TRBV6-1 and TRBJ2-7, with D perhaps being TRBD1 or TRBD2 (7 bases each). CDR1 is MNHNS, CDR2 SASEGT, per germline. The CDR3 consists of 15 residues. Trimming took 8 bases from V and 5 from J, leaving 22 bases between them. The CDR3 loop is CASFQGGPRLDEQYF. As DNA, the CDR3 is TGTGCCAGCTTTCAGGGGGGGCCGAGGCTCGACGAGCAGTACTTC.

This sequence joins TRBV5-1 and TRBJ2-7, with D perhaps TRBD1 or TRBD2 (5 bases each). V shed 7 bases and J shed 4 bases, with 24 bases lying between them. The CDR3 is 16 residues long. CDR1 and CDR2 (germline): SGHRS, YFSETQ. CDR3 nucleotides: TGCGCCAGCGGAACCGTAGCGATAACAGGCGGGTACGAGCAGTACTTC. As protein: CASGTVAITGGYEQYF.

This clonotype was found many times. This chain links TRBV28 with TRBJ2-1, with TRBD1 matching 9 bases. The CDR3 contains 15 residues. CDR1 MDHEN and CDR2 SYDVKM come from the germline V gene. With 6 bases clipped from V and 4 bases from J, the junction kept 7 bases outside the gene matches. The CDR3 bases are TGTGCCAGCAGCCGGAACAGGGGGCGATACAATGAGCAGTTCTTC. This translates into CASSRNRGRYNEQFF.

J is TRBJ1-5 and V is TRBV19, with 7 bases identical to TRBD1. Losses at the gene ends were 0 bases for V and 0 bases for J; bases not matched to a gene: 5. The CDR3 has 17 amino acids. Germline-derived CDR1 and CDR2 are LNHDA and SQIVND (reference sequence). The CDR3 bases are TGTGCCAGTAGTATAGATCCGAACAGGGGTAGCAATCAGCCCCAGCATTTT. Translation: CASSIDPNRGSNQPQHF.

A note on this clonotype: Given a much more abundant clone one base away, this may be a read error. The genes are TRBV27 and TRBJ2-7, with 7 bases aligning to TRBD2. The germline gives CDR1 MNHEY, CDR2 SMNVEV (reference sequence). The CDR3 covers 18 residues. The CDR3 sequence: CASSPAGVRGDPFYEKYF. The DNA for the CDR3 is TGTGCCAGCAGCCCCGCGGGGGTACGGGGGGATCCCTTCTACGAGAAGTACTTC.

This clonotype was detected only a few times. The V and J genes are TRBV2 and TRBJ1-3; weak D call: TRBD1 (6 bases). Germline-derived CDR1 and CDR2 are SNHLY and FYNNEI. The CDR3 runs 16 residues. Trimming cost V 3 bases and J 0 bases, with 12 bases left between them. This CDR3 reads CASSETGRDSGNTIYF. The CDR3 DNA sequence: TGTGCCAGCAGTGAGACAGGCAGGGACTCTGGAAACACCATATATTTT.